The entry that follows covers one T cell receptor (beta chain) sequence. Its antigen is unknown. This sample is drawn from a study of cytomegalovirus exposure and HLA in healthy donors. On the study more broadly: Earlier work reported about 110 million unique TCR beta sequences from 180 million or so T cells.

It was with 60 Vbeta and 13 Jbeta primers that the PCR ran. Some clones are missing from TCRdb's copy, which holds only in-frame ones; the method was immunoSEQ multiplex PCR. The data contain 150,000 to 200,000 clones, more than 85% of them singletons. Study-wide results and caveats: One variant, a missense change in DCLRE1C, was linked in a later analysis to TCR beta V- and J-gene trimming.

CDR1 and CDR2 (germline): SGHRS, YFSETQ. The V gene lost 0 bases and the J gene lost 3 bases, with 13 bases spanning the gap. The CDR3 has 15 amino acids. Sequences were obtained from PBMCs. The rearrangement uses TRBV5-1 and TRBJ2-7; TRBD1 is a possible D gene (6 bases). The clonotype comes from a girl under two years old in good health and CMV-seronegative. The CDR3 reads CASSLGGHHNYEQYF. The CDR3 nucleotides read TGCGCCAGCAGCTTGGGGGGACATCATAACTACGAGCAGTACTTC.